The sequence of this T cell receptor (beta chain) was determined in a study of cytomegalovirus exposure and HLA in healthy donors. Sequenced by immunoSEQ multiplex PCR; TCRdb stores in-frame clones only, minus some. The table lists over 150,000 clones, approximately 96% of them singletons. V lost 5 bases and J lost 4; bases outside the gene matches: 3. Germline loops: CDR1 SNHLY, CDR2 FYNNEI. This CDR3 is built from 15 residues. The rearrangement links TRBV2 to TRBJ2-3; 13 positions agree with TRBD2. This receptor was identified in a woman younger than 35 in good health and CMV-seronegative. The sequencing sample was made of PBMCs. Written as DNA, the CDR3 is TGTGCCAGCAGTTCTACTAGCGGGGGGGCAGATACGCAGTATTTT. Amino acid sequence: CASSSTSGGADTQYF.